The present entry profiles one T cell receptor (beta chain) with its context. Its antigen is not identified. These data belong to a study of T cell repertoires in cytomegalovirus infection. For the study at large: Public TCR beta signatures marked donors with CMV infection and the matching HLA.

This CDR3 spans 15 amino acids. V was shortened by 3 bases and J by 5 bases, with 16 bases between the two germline ends. From germline, CDR1 is ENHRY and CDR2 SYGVKD. Findings and caveats of the study: Within the response measured ex vivo, HLA-C-restricted CMV-specific TCR beta clonotypes were dominant. Identification of carriers of CMV plus the relevant HLA was performed using cumulative public TCR beta family frequency.

One entry per CDR3 protein results from TCRdb running MiXCR on the reads. The sample includes 150,000 to 200,000 distinct CDR3 sequences, 28% of them seen just once. This TCR was sampled from a human donor in good health (CMV status not recorded). Some clones in this sample may be carry-over from other donors' samples. Sequences were obtained from PBMCs. V gene TRBV10-3 combines with J gene TRBJ1-2; no firm D call. The chain's CDR3 is CAISESEGMGYGYTF. As DNA, the CDR3 is TGTGCCATCAGTGAATCTGAGGGAATGGGATATGGCTACACCTTC.